This is a list of T cell receptor beta chains from one sample in a study of OX40 agonist ivuxolimab in advanced cancers. Only in-frame clones appear in the TCRdb table, and some are missing; sequencing was by immunoSEQ multiplex PCR. The sample holds some 41,000 clones; around 87% are singletons and the top ten take under 4%. Sequencing used CD4+ or CD8+ T cells sorted from blood, obtained in a trial of the OX40 agonist ivuxolimab. These receptors all stem from an adult with an advanced solid tumor such as melanoma, head and neck, liver or kidney cancer. CDR3s leave out the opening cysteine and the closing phenylalanine or tryptophan. The D gene is left open where the match is weak. A row's size may be missing; if present it is once, few, many or a size class.

CDR3 protein	clone size	V gene	J gene	D gene
ASNPGRKRNQPQH	once	TRBV19	TRBJ1-5	-
ASRLRGLAEAF	-	TRBV2	TRBJ1-1	-
ASSLEGFTGELF	few	TRBV11-3	TRBJ2-2	-
ASSQADSGTFYEQY	-	TRBV4-2	TRBJ2-7	-
AWRAPPGGLNQPQH	once	TRBV30	TRBJ1-5	-
ASSPRRIGDTQY	once	TRBV11-2	TRBJ2-3	-
ASSYSGGEKLF	-	TRBV6-5	TRBJ1-4	-
ASSQDPGDIQY	-	TRBV4-3	TRBJ2-4	-
ASSLIAGGPVETQY	-	TRBV5-4	TRBJ2-5	TRBD2
ASSPLGSQYYGYT	once	TRBV5-6	TRBJ1-2	-
ASIREQGSNQPQH	-	TRBV6-1	TRBJ1-5	-
ASSFRPGPNTDTQY	-	TRBV5-6	TRBJ2-3	-
SVASGSYEQY	-	TRBV29-1	TRBJ2-7	TRBD2
ASTTGGLSSYEQY	-	TRBV28	TRBJ2-7	TRBD1
ASSKQGAPNYGYT	-	TRBV18	TRBJ1-2	-
SAVSGETQY	-	TRBV20-1	TRBJ2-5	-
ASSSLLREVIYNEQF	-	TRBV7-6	TRBJ2-1	TRBD2
ASSQDHSGREETQY	few	TRBV4-2	TRBJ2-5	-
ASRSGTSTDTQY	-	TRBV19	TRBJ2-3	TRBD2
ASSMTRADRGSGANVLT	-	TRBV5-1	TRBJ2-6	-
SVTDRVNYGYT	-	TRBV29-1	TRBJ1-2	TRBD1
ASSYRDRYEQY	-	TRBV6-6	TRBJ2-7	TRBD1
ASTIAGGRYEQY	-	TRBV6-5	TRBJ2-7	TRBD2
ASSQGGQSPLH	-	TRBV4-3	TRBJ1-6	-
ASSPMNLAQYNEQF	-	TRBV18	TRBJ2-1	-
ASRARF	-	TRBV21-1	TRBJ2-1	-
ASGSERVGRAGGEQF	-	TRBV12-5	TRBJ2-1	TRBD2
AISPSGRASYNEQF	-	TRBV10-3	TRBJ2-1	TRBD2
ASSETLRGSEQF	-	TRBV6-4	TRBJ2-1	-
ASSLVPGSNEKLF	-	TRBV5-1	TRBJ1-4	-
ASSWGTNYGYT	-	TRBV2	TRBJ1-2	-
ASSYTSGIYNEQF	-	TRBV11-3	TRBJ2-1	TRBD2
AISGTTTDTQY	-	TRBV10-3	TRBJ2-3	TRBD2
ASSVGGPAREQY	-	TRBV9	TRBJ2-7	-
ASSPQSVGANVLT	-	TRBV18	TRBJ2-6	-
ASSPTGEPNYGYT	-	TRBV18	TRBJ1-2	TRBD1
ASSYSGGALGDEQF	-	TRBV6-5	TRBJ2-1	-
SVRDGNQPQH	-	TRBV29-1	TRBJ1-5	-
ASSGGRAVTGELF	once	TRBV25-1	TRBJ2-2	TRBD2
ASSLENRGRDEKLF	-	TRBV7-9	TRBJ1-4	TRBD1
ASSTPGLADYEQY	once	TRBV28	TRBJ2-7	TRBD2
ASSLVGQGGTYNEQF	-	TRBV5-6	TRBJ2-1	-
ASGGQRGTNEQF	-	TRBV12-5	TRBJ2-1	-
ASSLVSQGPGTTEEQY	-	TRBV18	TRBJ2-7	-
ASSVGLAARGDEQY	-	TRBV9	TRBJ2-7	TRBD2